The 27 T cell receptor beta chains reported below all come from one sample, sequenced in a study of cytomegalovirus exposure and HLA in healthy donors. PCR involved 60 Vbeta and 13 Jbeta primers. Method: immunoSEQ multiplex PCR; TCRdb's copy keeps in-frame clones and lacks some. The data hold around 170,000 clones, with approximately 80% observed a single time. The sequenced sample was PBMCs. The origin of the receptors is a girl aged 10 to 17 in good health and CMV-seropositive.

This sequence joins TRBV2 and TRBJ1-4, with no clear D. The germline V gene encodes CDR1 SNHLY and CDR2 FYNNEI. The CDR3 extends over 13 amino acids. Trimming stripped 6 bases from V and 8 bases from J, with 13 bases between. The CDR3 loop is CASRTHLGEKLFF. In DNA form, the CDR3 reads TGTGCCAGCAGGACACACCTTGGAGAAAAACTGTTTTTT.

V and J are TRBV11-2 and TRBJ1-1; tentatively, D is TRBD1 (5 bases). The CDR3 has 16 amino acids. Germline V gives CDR1 SGHAT, CDR2 FQNNGV. V was pared by 5 bases and J by 2 bases, with 18 bases between. The CDR3: CASSALPLGVNTEAFF. The CDR3 nucleotides are TGTGCCAGCAGCGCACTTCCCCTAGGGGTCAACACTGAAGCTTTCTTT.

This rearrangement joins TRBV29-1 to TRBJ2-2, with a possible D match to TRBD2 (5 bases). V dropped 6 bases and J dropped 5 bases, with 10 bases sitting between them. Germline assignment: CDR1 SQVTM and CDR2 ANQGSEA. This CDR3 has 12 amino acids. The CDR3 nucleotides read TGCAGCGTACTAGGTCGGACCGGGGAGCTGTTTTTT. This encodes CSVLGRTGELFF.

This clone has just a few counts. This chain uses TRBV2 with TRBJ2-3; 11 nucleotides match TRBD1. The CDR3 length is 19 residues. Per the germline V gene, CDR1 is SNHLY and CDR2 is FYNNEI. V trimming: 7 bases; J trimming: 0 bases; junction bases outside the gene matches: 15. The chain's CDR3 is CASTTKSGQGVSSTDTQYF. The CDR3 DNA follows: TGTGCCAGCACCACTAAGTCGGGACAGGGGGTTTCTAGCACAGATACGCAGTATTTT.

The chain links TRBV30 to TRBJ2-7; D ambiguous. CDR1 is GTSNPN, CDR2 SVGIG, per germline (reference sequence). V dropped 0 bases and J dropped 3 bases, with 6 bases sitting between them. The CDR3 totals 12 residues. CDR3 sequence reads: CAWSVHLYEQYF. The CDR3, as DNA: TGTGCCTGGAGTGTACATCTCTACGAGCAGTACTTC.

This clone is a singleton in its sample. A junction end diverges from the germline sequence, so it may reflect a read error. The chain employs TRBV6-1 and TRBJ2-1; D is uncertain. CDR1 is MNHNS, CDR2 SASEGT, per germline. This CDR3 spans 16 amino acids. CDR3 DNA sequence: TGTGCCAGCAGTGAAGCACTCCTCGGTTCCTGCAATGAGCAGTTCTTC. As protein: CASSEALLGSCNEQFF.

CDR3 DNA: TGTGCCAGCAGCCCGGGAGGCTCTGGAAACACCATATATTTT. Amino acid sequence: CASSPGGSGNTIYF. The gene calls are TRBV25-1 and TRBJ1-3; D ambiguous. The CDR3 length is 14 residues. Per the germline V gene, CDR1 is MGHDK and CDR2 is SYGVNS. V lost 6 bases, J lost 0 bases, and 9 bases lay in between. Supplemented by reference TRBV25-1 and TRBJ1-3, the full variable domain reads EADIYQTPRYLVIGTGKKITLECSQTMGHDKMYWYQQDPGMELHLIHYSYGVNSTEKGDLSSESTVSRIRTEHFPLTLESARPSHTSQYLCASSPGGSGNTIYFGEGSWLTVV.

The chain links TRBV5-1 to TRBJ2-1, with D perhaps TRBD1 (5 bases). Deletions cut 3 bases from V and 0 bases from J, with 10 bases between. This CDR3 has 15 amino acids. Germline CDR1 reads SGHRS; CDR2 reads YFSETQ. This CDR3 is CASSSDTSSYNEQFF. CDR3 nucleotides: TGCGCCAGCAGCTCGGACACGAGCTCCTACAATGAGCAGTTCTTC.

The rearrangement links TRBV5-8 to TRBJ2-7; 10 nucleotides match TRBD2. J was trimmed by 4 bases and V by 2 bases; bases with no gene match: 6. CDR3 size: 15 residues. Germline V CDR1 and CDR2: SGHTS, YDEGEE. CDR3 in DNA: TGTGCCAGCAGCTTAGCGGGAGGGTATCTGTACGAGCAGTACTTC. It specifies CASSLAGGYLYEQYF.

This chain links TRBV4-1 with TRBJ2-1; 9 bases fit TRBD2. This CDR3 is built from 16 residues. CDR1 and CDR2 from the germline V gene are MGHRA and YSYEKL. Losses at the gene ends were 4 bases for V and 9 bases for J; bases not matched to a gene: 13. The CDR3 DNA sequence: TGCGCCAGCAGCCCAAGTAGCGGGGGCGGGAGGAGTGAGCAGTTCTTC. Its translation is CASSPSSGGGRSEQFF.

This rearrangement joins TRBV19 to TRBJ1-1; the match to TRBD1 covers 7 bases. Per germline, CDR1 LNHDA and CDR2 SQIVND (reference sequence). This CDR3 region has 15 residues. The V and J ends lost 2 bases and 11 bases, in that order; junction bases with no gene match: 14. CDR3 loop: CASSITPDREALAFF. Written as DNA, the CDR3 is TGTGCCAGTAGTATAACCCCTGACAGGGAGGCTTTGGCTTTCTTT.

This rearrangement joins TRBV2 to TRBJ2-5; 8 bases align to TRBD1. Germline V gene lookup returns CDR1 SNHLY and CDR2 FYNNEI. J lost 0 bases, V lost 11 bases, and 5 bases had no gene match. This CDR3 contains 13 residues. The CDR3 DNA follows: TGTGCCGCGGGACAGGAGTACCAAGAGACCCAGTACTTC. The encoded protein is CAAGQEYQETQYF.

The sample holds a few counts of this clone. V is TRBV10-3 and J is TRBJ2-1, with 8 bases matching TRBD2. This CDR3 is 16 amino acids long. Germline V gene data show CDR1 as ENHRY and CDR2 as SYGVKD. Germline trimming cut 6 bases from V and 10 bases from J; bases unmatched to any gene: 17. CDR3 DNA: TGTGCCATCAGCGACTCCTTCGGGAGGGGGGAAAGGGAGCAGTTCTTC. Translating it yields CAISDSFGRGEREQFF.

This clone has only one observation. The chain has TRBV5-1 and TRBJ2-6; 9 nucleotides line up with TRBD1. V shed 3 bases and J 1 base; nucleotides not matched to a gene: 5. The CDR3 loop spans 17 amino acids. The germline gives CDR1 SGHRS, CDR2 YFSETQ. CDR3 region: CASSSGQGMSGANVLTF. CDR3 DNA sequence: TGCGCCAGCAGCTCGGGACAGGGAATGTCTGGGGCCAACGTCCTGACTTTC.

In its sample, this clone was seen once. The chain has TRBV6-1 and TRBJ1-2, with 12 bases aligning to TRBD1. The CDR3 covers 17 residues. Germline lookup yields CDR1 MNHNS and CDR2 SASEGT. Losses at the gene ends were 0 bases for V and 6 bases for J; bases not matched to a gene: 8. The CDR3 loop is CASSEAGTGGYGDGYTF. CDR3 nucleotides: TGTGCCAGCAGTGAAGCAGGGACAGGGGGCTACGGTGATGGCTACACCTTC.

The CDR3 here is CASSLDSVLGNTIYF. DNA of the CDR3: TGCGCCAGCAGCTTGGATTCAGTCCTTGGAAACACCATATATTTT. The genes are TRBV5-1 and TRBJ1-3; D is uncertain. Trimming took 0 bases from V and 3 from J, leaving 10 bases between them. CDR1 is SGHRS and CDR2 is YFSETQ in the germline V gene. The length of the CDR3 is 15 residues.

This clone was observed a few times. The J gene is TRBJ1-1, the V gene TRBV6-1; D is unresolved. CDR1 is MNHNS, CDR2 SASEGT, per germline. V was trimmed by 6 bases and J by 1 base, leaving 9 bases between them. This CDR3 spans 13 amino acids. As DNA, the CDR3 is TGTGCCAGCAGCGTGGAGGGGAACACTGAAGCTTTCTTT. It translates to CASSVEGNTEAFF.

The chain couples TRBV7-8 to TRBJ1-2; 10 bases agree with TRBD1. CDR1 is SGHVS, CDR2 FQNEAQ, per germline. The CDR3 runs to 17 residues. V was clipped by 5 bases and J by 5 bases; unmatched bases: 14. The CDR3: CASSPGTGDSWRYGYTF. CDR3 in DNA: TGTGCCAGCAGCCCGGGGACAGGGGATTCGTGGCGTTATGGCTACACCTTC.

V usage is TRBV13 and J usage is TRBJ1-1; D perhaps matches TRBD1 (6 bases). Germline values: CDR1 PRHDT, CDR2 FYEKMQ (reference sequence). V lost 3 bases and J 1 base, leaving 12 bases between the germline ends. CDR3 length: 15 amino acids. CDR3 in DNA: TGTGCCAGCAGCTTCAGGACAGCTTGGAACACTGAAGCTTTCTTT. As protein: CASSFRTAWNTEAFF.

This clone was observed a handful of times. CDR3 in DNA: TGTGCCACCAGCAGAGCGCTGGGGCTGAACACTGAAGCTTTCTTT. Residues: CATSRALGLNTEAFF. The chain is built from TRBV15 and TRBJ1-1; the D gene is possibly TRBD1 (5 bases). Between the trimmed V and J ends, which lost 1 base and 0 bases, there was a span of 9 bases. The length of the CDR3 is 15 residues. CDR1 and CDR2 from the germline V gene are LNHNV and YYDKDF (reference sequence).

CDR3 sequence: CASSGRTSYSNEQFF. In DNA form, the CDR3 reads TGTGCCAGCAGCGGAAGGACTAGTTATTCCAATGAGCAGTTCTTC. The chain is built from TRBV5-6 and TRBJ2-1; TRBD2 matches 7 bases. The J segment lost 6 bases and the V segment lost 4 bases, leaving 10 bases of the junction unmatched. This CDR3 has 15 residues. Germline values: CDR1 SGHDT, CDR2 YYEEEE.

The CDR3 here is CASSYKRSYNEQFF. The CDR3 bases are TGTGCCAGCAGTTACAAGCGCTCCTACAATGAGCAGTTCTTC. The rearrangement joins TRBV6-5 to TRBJ2-1; no firm D call. This CDR3 spans 14 amino acids. V shed 2 bases and J shed 0 bases, with 5 bases lying between them. CDR1 and CDR2 from the germline V gene are MNHEY and SVGAGI.

The chain has TRBV5-6 and TRBJ2-1; 8 nucleotides line up with TRBD2. The length of the CDR3 is 16 residues. The trim removed 0 bases at V and 3 bases at J, leaving 5 bases unmatched. CDR1 is SGHDT, CDR2 YYEEEE, per germline. CDR3 amino acids: CASSLVLADDYNEQFF. In DNA form, the CDR3 reads TGTGCCAGCAGCTTGGTACTAGCGGACGACTACAATGAGCAGTTCTTC.

This clone has only one observation. V is TRBV11-1 and J is TRBJ2-1; the match to TRBD2 covers 13 bases. Germline trimming cut 4 bases from V and 0 bases from J; bases unmatched to any gene: 3. In germline, CDR1 is SGHAT, CDR2 FQDESV (reference sequence). There are 17 residues in the CDR3. The CDR3 DNA follows: TGTGCCAGCAGCTCCGGACTAGCGGGAGACTCCTACAATGAGCAGTTCTTC. This translates into CASSSGLAGDSYNEQFF.

Only one count was recorded for this clone. The chain links TRBV6-5 to TRBJ2-7; 7 positions match TRBD2. Trimming cost V 6 bases and J 3 bases; bases outside gene matches: 11. CDR3 length: 15 amino acids. The germline V gene encodes CDR1 MNHEY and CDR2 SVGAGI. In DNA form, the CDR3 reads TGTGCCAGCAGCCATGGACTAGAAAAACACTACGAGCAGTACTTC. It yields the protein CASSHGLEKHYEQYF.

J is TRBJ2-5 and V is TRBV27; 11 bases fit TRBD2. After removal of 6 bases from V and 4 bases from J, the junction contained 4 bases not matched to a gene. Germline assignment: CDR1 MNHEY and CDR2 SMNVEV (reference sequence). The CDR3 has 14 amino acids. The CDR3 loop reads CASRVAGGRETQYF. CDR3 in DNA: TGTGCCAGCAGAGTAGCGGGAGGGCGAGAGACCCAGTACTTC.

V gene TRBV7-9 combines with J gene TRBJ1-1; 7 bases match TRBD1. The ends lost 5 bases at V and 7 bases at J; junction bases unmatched: 4. The CDR3 loop spans 12 amino acids. Germline CDR1 and CDR2: SEHNR and FQNEAQ (reference sequence). The CDR3 is CASSPGTVEAFF. DNA of the CDR3: TGTGCCAGCAGCCCGGGGACAGTTGAAGCTTTCTTT.